A single sample gave rise to the 5 T cell receptor beta chains below, sequenced in a study of blood T cell repertoires in COVID-19. TCRdb's table, derived via immunoSEQ multiplex PCR, lists solely in-frame clones and lacks some. This sample yields 170,000 or so clones, of which about 83% are seen a single time; approximately 0.88% belongs to the top ten. Sample: peripheral blood. The receptors derive from a woman between 18 and 30 years old who had recovered from COVID-19.

This clone was detected only a few times. This chain joins TRBV19 and TRBJ2-1; a weak D match, TRBD2 (6 bases). V dropped 9 bases and J dropped 4 bases, with 16 bases sitting between them. Germline CDR1 and CDR2: LNHDA and SQIVND (reference sequence). The CDR3 runs to 14 residues. Here the CDR3 reads CASALGSPYNEQFF. The CDR3 DNA follows: TGTGCCAGCGCCCTCGGGAGCCCTTACAATGAGCAGTTCTTC.

V gene TRBV21-1 combines with J gene TRBJ1-1; the table calls TRBD1, which could not be checked here. TRBV21-1 is designated a pseudogene. The CDR3 has 16 amino acids. The CDR3, as DNA: TGTGCCAGCAGCAAAGTTTCAGGGGGCCGGGGCACTGAAGCTTTCTTT. This sequence encodes CASSKVSGGRGTEAFF.

The chain carries TRBV3-1 (or the pseudogene TRBV3-2) and TRBJ2-3; D not resolved. V was shortened by 3 bases and J by 0 bases, with 7 bases between the two germline ends. Germline V gene sequence: CDR1 LGHDT, CDR2 YNNKEL (reference sequence). The CDR3 length is 14 residues. The CDR3 DNA is TGTGCCAGCAGCCAGACTCTTAGCACAGATACGCAGTATTTT. Its protein is CASSQTLSTDTQYF.

The rearrangement links TRBV9 to TRBJ1-2; tentatively, D is TRBD1 (5 bases). The germline V gene has CDR1 SGDLS and CDR2 YYNGEE. V was clipped by 3 bases and J by 7 bases, with 13 bases between them. The CDR3 consists of 13 residues. This CDR3 reads CASSEQGSFGYTF. CDR3 sequence (DNA): TGTGCCAGCAGCGAGCAGGGTTCGTTTGGCTACACCTTC.

The rearrangement links TRBV27 to TRBJ1-2, with D maybe TRBD1 (6 bases). The V gene's germline CDR1 is MNHEY and CDR2 SMNVEV (reference sequence). The CDR3 extends over 16 amino acids. Trimming took 3 bases from V and 2 from J, leaving 16 bases between them. CDR3 in DNA: TGTGCCAGCAGTTTGTCAGTTACAGGGTGGAACTATGGCTACACCTTC. It codes for CASSLSVTGWNYGYTF.